These 22 T cell receptor beta chains were sequenced from one sample in a study of cytomegalovirus exposure and HLA in healthy donors. Amplification used 60 Vbeta primers and 13 Jbeta primers. Clones were read by immunoSEQ multiplex PCR, and TCRdb kept only the in-frame ones, dropping some. The profile shows about 250,000 clones, roughly 70% of them singletons. The sequencing sample was made of PBMCs. These receptors all stem from a female donor in good health and CMV-seronegative.

The chain has TRBV14 and TRBJ2-7; 7 bases map to TRBD2. The germline gives CDR1 SGHDN, CDR2 FVKESK. This CDR3 contains 15 residues. V lost 3 bases, J lost 5 bases, and 10 bases stayed unmatched. The CDR3 region has the DNA TGTGCCAGCAGCCAGCATGGGACTATTCCGCACGAGCAGTACTTC. It specifies CASSQHGTIPHEQYF.

V and J are TRBV6-5 and TRBJ2-7, with TRBD2 matching 7 bases. This CDR3 is built from 15 residues. Germline V CDR1 and CDR2: MNHEY, SVGAGI. The junction had 5 bases not matched to a gene; V was cut back by 2 bases and J by 1 base. Here the CDR3 DNA reads TGTGCCAGCAGTTACGTGGTGGGAGGGTCCTACGAGCAGTACTTC. This translates into CASSYVVGGSYEQYF.

This clone was observed once. The V and J genes are TRBV5-1 and TRBJ2-7; TRBD1 might be the D (6 bases). Looked up from germline, CDR1 is SGHRS and CDR2 is YFSETQ. Trimming removed 0 bases from V and 9 bases from J, with 19 bases in between. The CDR3 is 15 amino acids. CDR3 loop: CASSLEGGGESAQYF. CDR3 nucleotide sequence: TGCGCCAGCAGCTTGGAAGGGGGTGGTGAAAGCGCGCAGTACTTC. Using reference TRBV5-1 and TRBJ2-7 for the parts outside the CDR3, the full variable domain is KAGVTQTPRYLIKTRGQQVTLSCSPISGHRSVSWYQQTPGQGLQFLFEYFSETQRNKGNFPGRFSGRQFSNSRSEMNVSTLELGDSALYLCASSLEGGGESAQYFGPGTRLTVT.

The J gene is TRBJ2-5, the V gene TRBV6-1, with a possible D match to TRBD2 (5 bases). TRBJ2-7 matches the DNA end more closely, so the J call is doubtful. The CDR3 sequence is 15 residues long. Germline CDR1 is MNHNS and CDR2 is SASEGT. The CDR3 DNA reads TGTGCCAGCAGTGATCGAGCGGTAATCTCCTACGAGCAGTACTTC. Its translation: CASSDRAVISYEQYF.

This chain joins TRBV11-2 and TRBJ2-5; TRBD2 matches 12 bases. CDR1 and CDR2 from the germline V gene are SGHAT and FQNNGV. The CDR3 is 19 residues long. With 2 bases clipped from V and 4 bases from J, the junction kept 14 bases outside the gene matches. DNA for the CDR3: TGTGCCAGCAGCTTATTCCCTAGCGGGAGGGAGGGTGTTCGAGAGACCCAGTACTTC. It specifies CASSLFPSGREGVRETQYF. Based on the CDR3 plus reference TRBV11-2 and TRBJ2-5, the full variable domain is EAGVAQSPRYKIIEKRQSVAFWCNPISGHATLYWYQQILGQGPKLLIQFQNNGVVDDSQLPKDRFSAERLKGVDSTLKIQPAKLEDSAVYLCASSLFPSGREGVRETQYFGPGTRLLVL.

The V and J genes are TRBV19 and TRBJ1-1; D is uncertain. V lost 7 bases and J lost 5, with 8 bases in between. The V gene's germline CDR1 is LNHDA and CDR2 SQIVND (reference sequence). CDR3 size: 11 residues. As DNA, the CDR3 is TGTGCCAGTAACCGGGGAACTGAAGCTTTCTTT. The encoded protein is CASNRGTEAFF.

This chain uses TRBV30 with TRBJ1-5; 9 bases fit TRBD1. CDR3 length equals 14 residues. Germline loops: CDR1 GTSNPN, CDR2 SVGIG (reference sequence). The V and J ends lost 1 base and 7 bases, in that order; junction bases with no gene match: 5. For the CDR3, the DNA is TGTGCCTGGAGTGCGGGACAGGGATACCAGCCCCAGCATTTT. This sequence encodes CAWSAGQGYQPQHF.

This rearrangement joins TRBV7-6 to TRBJ1-3; D uncertain. The germline V gene encodes CDR1 SGHVS and CDR2 FNYEAQ. The V end was cut by 3 bases, the J end by 0 bases, with 6 bases between. The CDR3 totals 14 residues. The CDR3, as DNA: TGTGCCAGCAGCTTGGGAGGCTCTGGAAACACCATATATTTT. This codes for CASSLGGSGNTIYF.

This chain connects TRBV5-1 to TRBJ2-7, with D perhaps TRBD1 (5 bases). The CDR3 loop spans 15 amino acids. Germline CDR1 reads SGHRS; CDR2 reads YFSETQ. The V gene lost 0 bases and the J gene lost 0 bases, with 10 bases spanning the gap. The CDR3 reads CASSLGAGPSYEQYF. The CDR3, as DNA: TGCGCCAGCAGCTTGGGGGCAGGGCCCTCCTACGAGCAGTACTTC.

The J gene is TRBJ1-2, the V gene TRBV27; weak D call: TRBD1 (6 bases). Germline loops: CDR1 MNHEY, CDR2 SMNVEV (reference sequence). The V and J ends lost 4 bases and 0 bases respectively, with 12 bases between them. The CDR3 spans 15 residues. The CDR3 spells CASSSRQVTNYGYTF. CDR3 nucleotide sequence: TGTGCCAGCAGTTCTCGACAGGTTACTAACTATGGCTACACCTTC.

V usage is TRBV6-5 and J usage is TRBJ1-2; 7 bases fit TRBD1. From germline, CDR1 is MNHEY and CDR2 SVGAGI. There are 14 residues in the CDR3. The V and J ends lost 0 bases and 6 bases, in that order; junction bases with no gene match: 4. The chain's CDR3 is CASSYSRDRNGYTF. The CDR3 DNA reads as TGTGCCAGCAGTTACTCCCGGGACAGAAATGGCTACACCTTC.

The J gene is TRBJ2-5, the V gene TRBV5-6; 7 bases line up with TRBD2. The ends lost 0 bases at V and 5 bases at J; junction bases unmatched: 13. CDR3 length equals 17 residues. Germline CDR1 SGHDT, CDR2 YYEEEE. DNA for the CDR3: TGTGCCAGCAGCTTGGTGGGGGGGGGAACCACCCAGGAGACCCAGTACTTC. Its protein product is CASSLVGGGTTQETQYF.

This chain joins TRBV11-2 and TRBJ2-1, with TRBD2 matching 9 bases. CDR1 is SGHAT, CDR2 FQNNGV, per germline. CDR3 length: 16 amino acids. The ends lost 5 bases at V and 6 bases at J; junction bases unmatched: 11. CDR3 amino acids: CASSPVGREGPNEQFF. For the CDR3, the DNA is TGTGCCAGCAGCCCGGTGGGGCGGGAGGGCCCCAATGAGCAGTTCTTC.

About this clone: Compared with germline, one end of the junction differs, possibly owing to a read error. The rearrangement uses TRBV7-9 and TRBJ2-1, with TRBD1 matching 9 bases. Germline V gives CDR1 SEHNR, CDR2 FQNEAQ (reference sequence). This CDR3 is 14 amino acids long. DNA for the CDR3: TGTTCCAGCAGCTTAACACAGGGGGCCGATGAGCAGTTCTTC. Translating it yields CSSSLTQGADEQFF.

The chain is built from TRBV5-8 and TRBJ2-1; D gene ambiguous. V lost 4 bases, J lost 8 bases, and 7 bases lay in between. The germline gives CDR1 SGHTS, CDR2 YDEGEE. The CDR3 is 11 residues long. The DNA for the CDR3 is TGTGCCAGCAGCACGAGGTATGAGCAGTTCTTC. The encoded protein is CASSTRYEQFF.

In this sample, this clone turned up once. V and J are TRBV2 and TRBJ1-4; a possible D gene is TRBD1 (5 bases). The V gene lost 2 bases and the J gene lost 14 bases, with 12 bases spanning the gap. Germline assignment: CDR1 SNHLY and CDR2 FYNNEI. The CDR3 sequence is 12 residues long. CDR3 nucleotide sequence: TGTGCCAGCAGTGAAATGGGAGGGACGCTGTTTTTT. It yields the protein CASSEMGGTLFF. Full variable domain (rest looked up from reference TRBV2 and TRBJ1-4): EPEVTQTPSHQVTQMGQEVILRCVPISNHLYFYWYRQILGQKVEFLVSFYNNEISEKSEIFDDQFSVERPDGSNFTLKIRSTKLEDSAMYFCASSEMGGTLFFGSGTQLSVL.

The chain carries TRBV28 and TRBJ2-7; TRBD2 might be the D (5 bases). This CDR3 contains 12 residues. CDR1 MDHEN and CDR2 SYDVKM come from the germline V gene. Trimming pared 5 bases from V and 2 bases from J, leaving 7 bases between. The CDR3 DNA reads as TGTGCCAGCAGTCCCGGGGCCTACGAGCAGTACTTC. This sequence encodes CASSPGAYEQYF.

There are a few counts of this clone. This chain connects TRBV5-1 to TRBJ1-2, with D maybe TRBD1 (5 bases). The CDR3 has 13 amino acids. CDR1 is SGHRS and CDR2 is YFSETQ in the germline V gene. Trimming removed 3 bases at V and 1 base at J, with 7 bases between. CDR3 coding DNA: TGCGCCAGCAGCTCCGACAGTAACTATGGCTACACCTTC. Translated: CASSSDSNYGYTF.

The chain is built from TRBV7-9 and TRBJ1-1, with D perhaps TRBD1 (5 bases). V lost 2 bases and J 7 bases, leaving 8 bases between the germline ends. Germline CDR1 reads SEHNR; CDR2 reads FQNEAQ (reference sequence). There are 12 residues in the CDR3. The CDR3 sequence is CASSLRQIEAFF. The CDR3, as DNA: TGTGCCAGCAGCTTAAGACAGATTGAAGCTTTCTTT.

This clone was counted many times. CDR3 sequence reads: CASSLQGIGELFF. The CDR3 coding sequence is TGTGCCAGCAGTTTACAGGGGATCGGGGAGCTGTTTTTT. This chain connects TRBV27 to TRBJ2-2; D might be TRBD1 (6 bases). There are 13 residues in the CDR3. The germline V and J ends were trimmed by 2 bases and 7 bases, with 8 bases remaining between them. The germline V gene encodes CDR1 MNHEY and CDR2 SMNVEV (reference sequence).

The chain carries TRBV18 and TRBJ1-2, with D unclear. CDR1 KGHSH and CDR2 LQKENI come from the germline V gene. The CDR3 runs to 14 residues. Trimming shortened V by 4 bases and J by 4 bases, and 13 bases separated the two germline ends. DNA for the CDR3: TGTGCCAGCTCACGGGAGGGAAAGTCCTATGGCTACACCTTC. Amino acids: CASSREGKSYGYTF.

The chain employs TRBV5-1 and TRBJ2-7; possibly TRBD2 for D (5 bases). V gave up 4 bases and J gave up 7 bases, with 18 bases separating them. CDR3 length equals 14 residues. Germline CDR1 SGHRS, CDR2 YFSETQ. The CDR3 region has the DNA TGCGCCAGCAGCGGAGGAAATCGCCTAGGAGAGCAGTACTTC. It codes for CASSGGNRLGEQYF.